These 30 T cell receptor beta chains came from one sample sequenced in a study of T cell responses to AZD1222 COVID-19 vaccine. Assay used: immunoSEQ multiplex PCR; TCRdb lists only in-frame clones, some missing. The table has about 54,000 clones, around nine tenths seen once. Sequencing was performed on peripheral blood, taken 28 days after the second AZD1222 dose. The source of these receptors is an adult who received the AZD1222 COVID-19 vaccine.

In its sample, this clone was seen a few times. V gene TRBV7-2 combines with J gene TRBJ1-2; 7 bases match TRBD1. This CDR3 is 15 amino acids long. The germline V gene has CDR1 SGHTA and CDR2 FQGNSA. The J segment lost 5 bases and the V segment lost 1 base, leaving 7 bases of the junction unmatched. CDR3 bases: TGTGCCAGCAGCTTAGAAGAGGGACAGATTTATGGCTACACCTTC. It is translated as CASSLEEGQIYGYTF. Full variable domain (outside the CDR3, taken from reference TRBV7-2 and TRBJ1-2): GAGVSQSPSNKVTEKGKDVELRCDPISGHTALYWYRQSLGQGLEFLIYFQGNSAPDKSGLPSDRFSAERTGGSVSTLTIQRTQQEDSAVYLCASSLEEGQIYGYTFGSGTRLTVV.

This chain uses TRBV7-9 with TRBJ2-1; D is perhaps TRBD2 (6 bases). CDR1 SEHNR and CDR2 FQNEAQ come from the germline V gene (reference sequence). V dropped 1 base and J dropped 4 bases, with 11 bases sitting between them. The CDR3 runs 15 residues. CDR3 in amino acids: CASSLGRGSYNEQFF. The CDR3 DNA reads as TGTGCCAGCAGCTTAGGGCGGGGATCTTACAATGAGCAGTTCTTC.

The chain recombines TRBV19 with TRBJ1-4; TRBD1 aligns across 9 bases. V shed 3 bases and J 5 bases; nucleotides not matched to a gene: 1. CDR3 length: 14 amino acids. CDR1 and CDR2 from the germline V gene are LNHDA and SQIVND (reference sequence). The CDR3 sequence is CASSIGQGNEKLFF. Here the CDR3 DNA reads TGTGCCAGTAGTATCGGACAGGGGAATGAAAAACTGTTTTTT.

The chain combines TRBV7-8 with TRBJ1-1; D remains ambiguous. CDR3 length: 16 amino acids. CDR1 is SGHVS, CDR2 FQNEAQ, per germline. Trimming shortened V by 4 bases and J by 0 bases, and 15 bases separated the two germline ends. This CDR3 is CASSSVIHSMNTEAFF. CDR3 DNA sequence: TGTGCCAGCAGCTCCGTGATCCACAGCATGAACACTGAAGCTTTCTTT.

This chain joins TRBV5-4 and TRBJ2-3; D possibly matches TRBD1 or TRBD2 (5 bases each). The CDR3 contains 13 residues. Germline V lookup: CDR1 SGHNT, CDR2 YYREEE (reference sequence). Trimming removed 4 bases from V and 0 bases from J, with 6 bases in between. As DNA, the CDR3 is TGTGCCAGCAGCCGGGACAGCACAGATACGCAGTATTTT. Its translation: CASSRDSTDTQYF.

This rearrangement joins TRBV18 to TRBJ1-2; TRBD1 agrees at 9 bases. The CDR3 is made up of 14 amino acids. Germline CDR1 is KGHSH and CDR2 is LQKENI. The trim removed 3 bases at V and 7 bases at J, leaving 6 bases unmatched. CDR3 DNA sequence: TGTGCCAGCTCACCGCCGGGACAGGGAGTTGGCTACACCTTC. As protein: CASSPPGQGVGYTF.

The genes are TRBV6-4 and TRBJ1-5, with D tentatively TRBD1 (6 bases). The V end lost 10 bases, the J end lost 0 bases, and 13 bases lay between the germline ends. The V gene's germline CDR1 is MRHNA and CDR2 SNTAGT. The CDR3 spans 14 residues. Here the CDR3 DNA reads TGTGCCATTACGGACAGAGATAGCAATCAGCCCCAGCATTTT. Encoded protein: CAITDRDSNQPQHF.

This clone was observed once. The V call is TRBV15, the J call TRBJ1-2, with a possible D match to TRBD1 (5 bases). The ends were cut back, 0 bases at V and 8 bases at J, with 16 bases in the middle. The CDR3 consists of 15 residues. In germline, CDR1 is LNHNV, CDR2 YYDKDF (reference sequence). The CDR3 region has the DNA TGTGCCACCAGCAGAGATATTATAGGGGAAGGGGGCTACACCTTC. Translating gives CATSRDIIGEGGYTF.

This chain uses TRBV6-5 with TRBJ1-2; TRBD1 matches at 10 bases. The CDR3 runs 16 residues. Germline V gene lookup returns CDR1 MNHEY and CDR2 SVGAGI. With 2 bases clipped from V and 2 bases from J, the junction kept 5 bases outside the gene matches. This CDR3 is CASSYNPTGGNYGYTF. The CDR3 DNA reads TGTGCCAGCAGTTACAATCCGACAGGGGGCAACTATGGCTACACCTTC.

In its sample, this clone was seen once. The chain combines TRBV25-1 with TRBJ1-3; D not certain. CDR1 is MGHDK, CDR2 SYGVNS, per germline. The CDR3 has 13 amino acids. V was pared by 6 bases and J by 0 bases, with 6 bases between. CDR3 bases: TGTGCCAGCAGGCAGTTCTCTGGAAACACCATATATTTT. Translated, it gives CASRQFSGNTIYF.

This chain joins TRBV2 and TRBJ1-1; no clear D. CDR3 length equals 13 residues. Germline V gene data show CDR1 as SNHLY and CDR2 as FYNNEI. V lost 4 bases, J lost 0 bases, and 6 bases lay in between. Written as DNA, the CDR3 is TGTGCCAGCAGTGTAGCTATGAACACTGAAGCTTTCTTT. This codes for CASSVAMNTEAFF.

The genes are TRBV6-1 and TRBJ1-2, with D possibly matching TRBD1 (5 bases). V lost 3 bases and J 1 base, leaving 15 bases between the germline ends. CDR3 size: 16 residues. Germline assignment: CDR1 MNHNS and CDR2 SASEGT. The DNA of the CDR3 is TGTGCCAGCAGTGACTGGACCGGGACTATTAACTATGGCTACACCTTC. Its translation: CASSDWTGTINYGYTF.

The rearrangement links TRBV7-9 to TRBJ2-2; 9 positions match TRBD2. V was clipped by 4 bases and J by 0 bases; unmatched bases: 6. Per germline, CDR1 SEHNR and CDR2 FQNEAQ (reference sequence). This CDR3 is 17 amino acids long. DNA of the CDR3: TGTGCCAGCAGCTCCCGGCGGGGGGGGACGAACACCGGGGAGCTGTTTTTT. Amino acid sequence: CASSSRRGGTNTGELFF.

This clone was detected a few times. The J gene is TRBJ1-1, the V gene TRBV12-5, with 9 bases matching TRBD1. The CDR3 runs to 17 residues. Germline V lookup: CDR1 LGHNT, CDR2 FRNRAP. J gave up 4 bases and V 2 bases, and 11 bases lay outside the gene matches. CDR3: CASGLSTGTGRATEAFF. The CDR3 DNA sequence: TGTGCTAGTGGTTTGTCGACCGGGACAGGGCGTGCCACTGAAGCTTTCTTT.

The rearrangement links TRBV6-2 or TRBV6-3 to TRBJ1-1; possible D gene TRBD1, 5 bases. Germline CDR1 MNHEY, CDR2 SVGEGT. V lost 3 bases, J lost 5 bases, and 13 bases lay in between. The CDR3 runs to 14 residues. CDR3 sequence (DNA): TGTGCCAGCAGTTATAGCAGGGTGTTGACTGAAGCTTTCTTT. It specifies CASSYSRVLTEAFF.

This clone turned up a few times. This chain connects TRBV7-8 to TRBJ1-4; unclear D gene. This CDR3 comprises 15 residues. V dropped 3 bases and J dropped 7 bases, with 15 bases sitting between them. The V gene's germline CDR1 is SGHVS and CDR2 FQNEAQ. In nucleotides, the CDR3 is TGTGCCAGCAGCTTTAGAGGATGGGATAGTGAAAAACTGTTTTTT. Its protein is CASSFRGWDSEKLFF.

The chain joins TRBV7-2 to TRBJ2-1, with 7 bases that match TRBD1. The CDR3 has 15 residues. Germline V gives CDR1 SGHTA, CDR2 FQGNSA. The junction had 13 bases not matched to a gene; V was cut back by 6 bases and J by 8 bases. In DNA, the CDR3 is TGTGCCAGCAGAAAACAGGGGTCCCTTCTCTATGAGCAGTTCTTC. The encoded protein is CASRKQGSLLYEQFF.

The chain employs TRBV19 and TRBJ1-3; 12 bases line up with TRBD1. The CDR3 consists of 16 residues. CDR1 is LNHDA, CDR2 SQIVND, per germline (reference sequence). V shed 8 bases, J shed 5 bases, and the junction held 10 bases outside the gene matches. CDR3: CASRTRRDRGRNTIYF. The DNA for the CDR3 is TGTGCCAGTCGGACCCGCCGGGACAGGGGGCGAAACACCATATATTTT.

The gene calls are TRBV6-4 and TRBJ1-5, with D possibly matching TRBD1 (6 bases). V was trimmed by 7 bases and J by 0 bases, leaving 16 bases between them. Germline V CDR1 and CDR2: MRHNA, SNTAGT. This CDR3 comprises 16 residues. The CDR3 here is CASINLQGHSNQPQHF. The CDR3 DNA reads TGTGCCAGCATAAATTTACAGGGTCATAGCAATCAGCCCCAGCATTTT.

This chain links TRBV29-1 with TRBJ2-5; no firm D call. Deletions cut 4 bases from V and 4 bases from J, with 10 bases between. This CDR3 is built from 12 residues. Germline V gene data show CDR1 as SQVTM and CDR2 as ANQGSEA. In DNA form, the CDR3 reads TGCAGCGTTGGTCTAGTAAGAGAGACCCAGTACTTC. Translated, it gives CSVGLVRETQYF.

This chain connects TRBV6-5 to TRBJ1-2; unclear D gene. V was clipped by 2 bases and J by 5 bases, with 12 bases between them. CDR1 MNHEY and CDR2 SVGAGI come from the germline V gene. This CDR3 has 14 amino acids. CDR3: CASSYPLRSYGYTF. CDR3 in DNA: TGTGCCAGCAGTTACCCCCTTAGGTCTTATGGCTACACCTTC.

The chain links TRBV4-1 to TRBJ2-2; 9 nucleotides align to TRBD1. V lost 5 bases to trimming and J lost 1 base; unmatched junction nucleotides: 5. The germline gives CDR1 MGHRA, CDR2 YSYEKL. The CDR3 has 16 residues. CDR3 loop: CASSLSGQGNTGELFF. The CDR3 bases are TGCGCCAGCAGCTTGTCGGGACAGGGGAACACCGGGGAGCTGTTTTTT.

The CDR3 here is CAWSLTSGAYEQYF. The CDR3 DNA reads TGTGCCTGGAGCCTGACTAGCGGGGCCTACGAGCAGTACTTC. This chain joins TRBV30 and TRBJ2-7, with TRBD2 matching over 11 bases. Germline V lookup: CDR1 GTSNPN, CDR2 SVGIG (reference sequence). Trimming cost V 3 bases and J 2 bases; bases outside gene matches: 3. CDR3 length equals 14 residues.

The chain uses TRBV19 and TRBJ1-5; no definite D call. This CDR3 comprises 12 residues. V was clipped by 1 base and J by 6 bases, with 4 bases between them. Germline CDR1 LNHDA, CDR2 SQIVND (reference sequence). The CDR3 nucleotides read TGTGCCAGTAGTATAGGGAGTCAGCCCCAGCATTTT. It is translated as CASSIGSQPQHF.

CDR3 amino acids: CASSPPYLAGRTQGDTQYF. In DNA, the CDR3 is TGTGCCAGCTCACCACCTTACCTAGCGGGGAGGACACAAGGCGATACGCAGTATTTT. The gene calls are TRBV18 and TRBJ2-3, with 9 positions matching TRBD2. Trimming at V came to 0 bases and at J to 6 bases, leaving 16 bases not matched to a gene. CDR3 length: 19 amino acids. Germline CDR1 and CDR2: KGHSH and LQKENI.

The rearrangement links TRBV5-1 to TRBJ1-3; D unresolved. With 4 bases removed from V and 0 bases from J, the gap between germline ends came to 11 bases. The CDR3 length is 15 residues. Germline V CDR1 and CDR2: SGHRS, YFSETQ. CDR3 in amino acids: CASSPAGVSGNTIYF. For the CDR3, the DNA is TGCGCCAGCAGCCCCGCCGGGGTCTCTGGAAACACCATATATTTT. The full variable domain, its missing parts supplied by reference TRBV5-1 and TRBJ1-3, is KAGVTQTPRYLIKTRGQQVTLSCSPISGHRSVSWYQQTPGQGLQFLFEYFSETQRNKGNFPGRFSGRQFSNSRSEMNVSTLELGDSALYLCASSPAGVSGNTIYFGEGSWLTVV.

The chain combines TRBV15 with TRBJ2-1; tentatively, D is TRBD1 (6 bases). From germline, CDR1 is LNHNV and CDR2 YYDKDF (reference sequence). Trimming took off 5 bases at V and 7 bases at J, with 24 bases between the two ends. There are 17 residues in the CDR3. CDR3 sequence: CATSPRPRGLWGNEQFF. The CDR3 DNA reads as TGTGCCACCAGCCCCAGGCCCAGGGGATTGTGGGGTAATGAGCAGTTCTTC.

This chain joins TRBV9 and TRBJ1-3; D perhaps matches TRBD1 (6 bases). Germline lookup yields CDR1 SGDLS and CDR2 YYNGEE. Trimming pared 3 bases from V and 0 bases from J, leaving 7 bases between. The CDR3 is 14 amino acids. CDR3 in amino acids: CASSGTDSGNTIYF. In DNA, the CDR3 is TGTGCCAGCAGCGGGACAGACTCTGGAAACACCATATATTTT.

The genes are TRBV11-1 and TRBJ1-6; D remains unclear. There are 14 residues in the CDR3. Trimming stripped 3 bases from V and 5 bases from J, with 8 bases between. Germline V gene data show CDR1 as SGHAT and CDR2 as FQDESV (reference sequence). CDR3 loop: CASSFAGNNSPLHF. DNA of the CDR3: TGTGCCAGCAGCTTCGCGGGAAATAATTCACCCCTCCACTTT.

The chain is built from TRBV5-1 and TRBJ2-1; TRBD2 aligns across 9 bases. This CDR3 contains 14 residues. The V gene's germline CDR1 is SGHRS and CDR2 YFSETQ. V lost 2 bases and J lost 11; bases outside the gene matches: 8. CDR3 sequence (DNA): TGCGCCAGCAGCTTTGGCCCCGGGACTAGCAAGCAGTTCTTC. This encodes CASSFGPGTSKQFF. Using reference TRBV5-1 and TRBJ2-1 for the parts outside the CDR3, the full variable domain is KAGVTQTPRYLIKTRGQQVTLSCSPISGHRSVSWYQQTPGQGLQFLFEYFSETQRNKGNFPGRFSGRQFSNSRSEMNVSTLELGDSALYLCASSFGPGTSKQFFGPGTRLTVL.